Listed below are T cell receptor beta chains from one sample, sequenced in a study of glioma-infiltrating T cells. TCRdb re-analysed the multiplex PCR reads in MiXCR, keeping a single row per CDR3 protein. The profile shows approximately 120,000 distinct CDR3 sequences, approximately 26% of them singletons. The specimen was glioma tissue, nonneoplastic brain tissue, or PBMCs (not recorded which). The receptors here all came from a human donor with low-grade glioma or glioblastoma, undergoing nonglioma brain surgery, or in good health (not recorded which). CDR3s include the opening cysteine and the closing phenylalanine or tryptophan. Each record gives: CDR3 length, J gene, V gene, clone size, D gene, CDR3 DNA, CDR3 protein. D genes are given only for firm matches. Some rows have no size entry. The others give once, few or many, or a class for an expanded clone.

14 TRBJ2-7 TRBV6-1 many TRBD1 TGTGCCAGCAGCTATAGGACAGGGGCCTACGAGCAGTACTTC CASSYRTGAYEQYF
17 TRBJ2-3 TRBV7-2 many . TGTGCCAGCAGCTTACTGGCAGGGACCCTCCGCACAGATACGCAGTATTTT CASSLLAGTLRTDTQYF
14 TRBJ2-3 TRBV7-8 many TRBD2 TGTGCCAGCAGCATCAGCGGGAGTGGAGATACGCAGTATTTT CASSISGSGDTQYF
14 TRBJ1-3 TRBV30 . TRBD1 TGTGCCTGGAGTATACAGGGGACTGGAAACACCATATATTTT CAWSIQGTGNTIYF
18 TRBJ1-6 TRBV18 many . TGTGCCAGCTCGGCCTTGGCCGTCAAGGTGACCTATAATTCACCCCTCCACTTT CASSALAVKVTYNSPLHF
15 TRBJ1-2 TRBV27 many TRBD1 TGTGCCAGCAGTTCTGTAGGGACAGGGGACTATGGCTACACCTTC CASSSVGTGDYGYTF
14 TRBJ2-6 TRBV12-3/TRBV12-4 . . TGTGCCAGCAGTTGGTCATCTGGGGCCAACGTCCTGACTTTC CASSWSSGANVLTF
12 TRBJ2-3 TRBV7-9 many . TGTGCCAGCAGCCGGGGGACAAATACGCAGTATTTT CASSRGTNTQYF
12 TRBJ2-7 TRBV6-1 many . TGTGCCAGCATGTCGGGCTCCTACGAGCAGTACTTC CASMSGSYEQYF
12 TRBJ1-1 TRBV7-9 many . TGTGCCAGCAGCTTAGCAGTGACTGAAGCTTTCTTT CASSLAVTEAFF
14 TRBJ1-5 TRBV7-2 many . TGTGCCAGCAGCCCTAACAGGGCCAATCAGCCCCAGCATTTT CASSPNRANQPQHF
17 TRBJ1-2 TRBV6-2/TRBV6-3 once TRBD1 TGTGCCAACAGTTCGGCGGGACAGGGGGAGATGCGAAGTGGCTACACCTTC CANSSAGQGEMRSGYTF
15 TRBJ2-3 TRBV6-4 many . TGTGCCAGCAGTGAAACCCGGACTAGCACAGATACGCAGTATTTT CASSETRTSTDTQYF
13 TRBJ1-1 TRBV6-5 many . TGTGCCAGCAGTTACCAGGGACGGTCTGAAGCTTTCTTT CASSYQGRSEAFF